These 10 T cell receptor beta chains originate from one sample sequenced in a study of T cell responses to AZD1222 COVID-19 vaccine. Generated by immunoSEQ multiplex PCR, the TCRdb table keeps only in-frame clones and is missing some. Here the sample spans about 84,000 clones, approximately 85% being singletons. The sample was peripheral blood, taken 28 days after the second AZD1222 dose. The source of these receptors is an adult who received the AZD1222 COVID-19 vaccine.

The V and J genes are TRBV28 and TRBJ1-5; 7 bases are a match to TRBD1. Trimming cost V 8 bases and J 7 bases; bases outside gene matches: 11. The CDR3 sequence is 14 residues long. Germline CDR1 MDHEN, CDR2 SYDVKM. The CDR3 spells CASGGRGRGQPQHF. The CDR3 bases are TGTGCCAGCGGGGGTAGGGGGCGAGGGCAGCCCCAGCATTTT.

The CDR3 DNA is TGTGTTAGCCGGGGAACTAACTATGGCTACACCTTC. Its translation is CVSRGTNYGYTF. The chain carries TRBV28 and TRBJ1-2; D is uncertain. The CDR3 is 12 residues long. Per germline, CDR1 MDHEN and CDR2 SYDVKM.

This rearrangement joins TRBV24-1 to TRBJ1-1; no firm D call. Trimming shortened V by 5 bases and J by 5 bases, and 14 bases separated the two germline ends. From germline, CDR1 is KGHDR and CDR2 SFDVKD. The CDR3 contains 14 residues. The CDR3 here is CATSASVGSTEAFF. The DNA of the CDR3 is TGTGCCACCAGTGCCAGTGTGGGGTCTACTGAAGCTTTCTTT.

The chain couples TRBV7-9 to TRBJ1-1; unclear D gene. The germline V and J ends were trimmed by 2 bases and 3 bases, with 16 bases remaining between them. In germline, CDR1 is SEHNR, CDR2 FQNEAQ (reference sequence). This CDR3 has 16 amino acids. In DNA form, the CDR3 reads TGTGCCAGCAGCTTACCCCCACTTTTTATTGACACTGAAGCTTTCTTT. This gives the protein CASSLPPLFIDTEAFF.

V is TRBV19 and J is TRBJ1-1; D might be TRBD1 (6 bases). The CDR3 has 12 residues. CDR1 is LNHDA and CDR2 is SQIVND in the germline V gene (reference sequence). The V and J ends lost 8 bases and 1 base respectively, with 8 bases between them. CDR3 residues: CASGRGNTEAFF. The CDR3 DNA is TGTGCCAGTGGCAGGGGGAACACTGAAGCTTTCTTT.

The rearrangement joins TRBV29-1 to TRBJ1-5, with D possibly being TRBD1 (5 bases). Germline loops: CDR1 SQVTM, CDR2 ANQGSEA. The ends were cut back, 3 bases at V and 2 bases at J, with 14 bases in the middle. The CDR3 totals 15 residues. The CDR3 nucleotides are TGCAGCGTTGATGAACTCCAGGGTTGCAATCAGCCCCAGCATTTT. It translates to CSVDELQGCNQPQHF.

The chain links TRBV28 to TRBJ2-2; D is unresolved. V lost 8 bases to trimming and J lost 4 bases, with 5 bases between them. The CDR3 extends over 11 amino acids. Germline V gene data show CDR1 as MDHEN and CDR2 as SYDVKM. The CDR3 sequence: CASHGTGELFF. The CDR3 DNA reads as TGTGCCAGCCATGGCACCGGGGAGCTGTTTTTT.

The chain couples TRBV30 to TRBJ1-2, with D possibly matching TRBD1 (5 bases). V was pared by 5 bases and J by 4 bases, with 11 bases between. The CDR3 extends over 12 amino acids. Per the germline V gene, CDR1 is GTSNPN and CDR2 is SVGIG (reference sequence). CDR3 sequence (DNA): TGTGCCTGGGTGGGGCTCCTCTATGGCTACACCTTC. Translation gives CAWVGLLYGYTF.

This clone has only a few counts. The DNA for the CDR3 is TGTGCCAGCAGCGGACGGATAGACAGGGATCCCTACGAGCAGTACTTC. Protein sequence: CASSGRIDRDPYEQYF. The V call is TRBV5-6, the J call TRBJ2-7, with TRBD1 matching 7 bases. The CDR3 sequence is 16 residues long. CDR1 SGHDT and CDR2 YYEEEE come from the germline V gene. Germline trimming cut 4 bases from V and 2 bases from J; bases unmatched to any gene: 12.

This sequence joins TRBV28 and TRBJ1-6; D possibly corresponds to TRBD1 (5 bases). Germline CDR1 is MDHEN and CDR2 is SYDVKM. V was pared by 4 bases and J by 0 bases, with 16 bases between. The CDR3 totals 18 residues. The CDR3 region has the DNA TGTGCCAGCAGTTCCGTGGGGGGTCTTAGCTCCTATAATTCACCCCTCCACTTT. Its protein product is CASSSVGGLSSYNSPLHF. Based on the CDR3 plus reference TRBV28 and TRBJ1-6, the full variable domain is DVKVTQSSRYLVKRTGEKVFLECVQDMDHENMFWYRQDPGLGLRLIYFSYDVKMKEKGDIPEGYSVSREKKERFSLILESASTNQTSMYLCASSSVGGLSSYNSPLHFGNGTRLTVT.